This is a list of T cell receptor beta chains from one sample in a study of T cells in Graves' hyperthyroidism and ophthalmopathy. TCRdb itself ran the multiplex PCR reads through MiXCR, one entry per CDR3 protein. The sample carries 600,000 to 800,000 distinct CDR3 sequences, 35% recorded once. Material: blood. The receptors originated from a woman between 40 and 55 years old with Graves' hyperthyroidism. Each CDR3 is given with its conserved first and last residue.

TRBV7-2,TRBJ1-6,CASSPPPTGNSPLHF
TRBV29-1,TRBJ1-2,CSVEEIGRGYGYTF
TRBV14,TRBJ2-7,CASSHAKYEQYF
TRBV2,TRBJ2-2,CASSWWQGAGTGELFF
TRBV10-2,TRBJ1-4,CASNGQRNEKLFF
TRBV9,TRBJ2-2,CASSYFPTQGLNTGELFF
TRBV2,TRBJ2-7,CASRGEQVVVEQYF
TRBV11-1,TRBJ2-7,CASSLLEVYEQYF
TRBV7-2,TRBJ1-2,CASSLPSAQGAKGYTF
TRBV7-9,TRBJ1-4,CATPGQGQLSSSTNEKLFF
TRBV7-9,TRBJ1-1,CASSLAFTESMNAEAFF
TRBV12-3/TRBV12-4,TRBJ2-5,CASSSLETQYF
TRBV9,TRBJ1-1,CASSPRQGREAFF
TRBV6-1,TRBJ1-5,CASSYSGGLQPQHF
TRBV29-1,TRBJ1-1,CSVEGQGKTEAFF
TRBV6-5,TRBJ1-2,CASSATGTIGYTF
TRBV5-1,TRBJ2-3,CASSLAESTDTQYF
TRBV5-5,TRBJ2-7,CASSLTTVSYEQYF
TRBV10-2,TRBJ1-1,CATIGTSTEAFF
TRBV10-2,TRBJ1-4,CASSAGEGRNEKLFF
TRBV5-4,TRBJ1-4,CASSSQQGIEEKLFF
TRBV19,TRBJ1-1,CASTDESRHTEAFF
TRBV7-8,TRBJ1-6,CASSPRQGAVNSPLHF
TRBV12-5,TRBJ1-6,CASGLVAGASPLHF
TRBV5-4,TRBJ1-2,CASRNSNYGYTF
TRBV10-2,TRBJ1-1,CASRGDRRTEAFF
TRBV6-1,TRBJ1-1,CASRGQATLFRTEAFF
TRBV4-1,TRBJ2-7,CASRRSTGVGEQYF
TRBV10-3,TRBJ2-3,CAIARGGRTDTQYF
TRBV4-3,TRBJ1-2,CASSLAPRGDYGYTF
TRBV10-3,TRBJ2-7,CAIRETEDYEQYF
TRBV7-2,TRBJ2-7,CASSTVGESYEQYF
TRBV7-3,TRBJ1-1,CASSSTGTGGLENTEAFF
TRBV5-1,TRBJ1-1,CASSLAGGEGTEAFF
TRBV12-3/TRBV12-4,TRBJ1-3,CASSFYSPSSGNTIYF
TRBV25-1,TRBJ2-5,CASSEPRRGGKTQYF
TRBV12-3/TRBV12-4,TRBJ1-4,CASSLESRQEKLFF